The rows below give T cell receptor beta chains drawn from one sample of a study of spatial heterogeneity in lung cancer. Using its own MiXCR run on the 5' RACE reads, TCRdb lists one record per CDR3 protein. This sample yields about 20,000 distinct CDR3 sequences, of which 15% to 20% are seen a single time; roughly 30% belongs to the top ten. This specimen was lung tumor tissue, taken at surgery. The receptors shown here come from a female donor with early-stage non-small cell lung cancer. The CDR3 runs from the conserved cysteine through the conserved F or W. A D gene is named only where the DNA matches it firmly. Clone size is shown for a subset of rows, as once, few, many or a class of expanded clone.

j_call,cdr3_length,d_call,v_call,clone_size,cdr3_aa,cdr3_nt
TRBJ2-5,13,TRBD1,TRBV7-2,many,CASKTGGAETQYF,TGTGCCAGCAAGACAGGGGGCGCGGAGACCCAGTACTTC
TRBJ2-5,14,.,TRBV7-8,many,CASSERDIQETQYF,TGTGCCAGCAGCGAACGGGACATTCAAGAGACCCAGTACTTC
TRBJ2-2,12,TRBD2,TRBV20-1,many,CSVLAGAGELFF,TGCAGTGTTCTAGCGGGAGCCGGGGAGCTGTTTTTT
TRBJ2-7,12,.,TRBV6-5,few,CASSGDTYEQYF,TGTGCCAGCAGCGGCGACACCTACGAGCAGTACTTC
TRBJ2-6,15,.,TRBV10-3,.,CAISEGGLGANVLTF,TGTGCCATCAGTGAAGGAGGGCTCGGGGCCAACGTCCTGACTTTC
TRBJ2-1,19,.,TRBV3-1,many,CASSQERLRRSRPYNEQFF,TGTGCCAGCAGCCAAGAACGGCTAAGGCGGAGTCGGCCTTACAATGAGCAGTTCTTC
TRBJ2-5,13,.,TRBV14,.,CASSQFGRQTQYF,TGTGCCAGCAGCCAATTTGGGCGGCAGACCCAGTACTTC
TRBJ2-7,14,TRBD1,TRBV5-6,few,CASSAGQGSDEQYF,TGTGCCAGCAGCGCCGGACAGGGTTCCGACGAGCAGTACTTC
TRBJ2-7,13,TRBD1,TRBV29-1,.,CSARDSPVYEQYF,TGCAGCGCCCGGGACAGCCCAGTCTACGAGCAGTACTTC
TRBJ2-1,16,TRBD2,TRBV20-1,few,CSAPKGGTSGSNEQFF,TGCAGTGCTCCTAAGGGGGGGACTAGCGGGAGCAATGAGCAGTTCTTC
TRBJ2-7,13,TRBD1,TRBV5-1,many,CASSRDSSHEQYF,TGCGCCAGCAGTAGGGACAGTTCGCACGAGCAGTACTTC
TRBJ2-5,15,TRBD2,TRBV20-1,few,CSAKSSGSLKETQYF,TGCAGTGCCAAATCTAGCGGGAGCCTCAAAGAGACCCAGTACTTC
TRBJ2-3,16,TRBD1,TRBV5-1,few,CASSWETGTGTDTQYF,TGCGCCAGCAGCTGGGAGACAGGGACGGGCACAGATACGCAGTATTTT
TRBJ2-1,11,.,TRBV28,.,CASSSHYWWFF,TGTGCCAGCAGTTCACACTACTGGTGGTTCTTC
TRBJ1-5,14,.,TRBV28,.,CASTEVIGNQPQHF,TGTGCCAGCACGGAAGTAATCGGGAATCAGCCCCAGCATTTT
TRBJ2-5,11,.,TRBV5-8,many,CASSFAKTQYF,TGTGCCAGCAGCTTTGCGAAGACCCAGTACTTC
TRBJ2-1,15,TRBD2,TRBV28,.,CASSFSGSGYNEQFF,TGTGCCAGCAGTTTTAGCGGGAGTGGGTACAATGAGCAGTTCTTC
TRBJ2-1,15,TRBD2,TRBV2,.,CASNRLAGPYNEQFF,TGTGCCAGCAACCGGCTAGCGGGACCTTACAATGAGCAGTTCTTC
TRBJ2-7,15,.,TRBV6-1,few,CASSEPGDLWYEQYF,TGTGCCAGCAGTGAACCCGGGGATTTATGGTACGAGCAGTACTTC
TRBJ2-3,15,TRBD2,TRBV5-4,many,CASSLGTSGGDTQYF,TGTGCCAGCAGCTTGGGGACTAGCGGGGGGGATACGCAGTATTTT
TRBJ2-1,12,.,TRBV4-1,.,CASSPEVGSKFF,TGCGCCAGCAGCCCAGAGGTGGGCTCGAAGTTCTTC
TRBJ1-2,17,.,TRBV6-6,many,CASSYSGRGTDNYGYTF,TGTGCCAGCAGTTACTCTGGACGGGGCACAGACAACTATGGCTACACCTTC
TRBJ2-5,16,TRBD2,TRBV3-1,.,CASSRTSGDIMETQYF,TGTGCCAGCAGCAGGACTAGCGGGGATATCATGGAGACCCAGTACTTC
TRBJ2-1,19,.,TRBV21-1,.,CASSSRTDLAGGPYNEQFF,TGTGCCAGCAGCTCTCGGACCGACCTAGCGGGAGGGCCCTACAATGAGCAGTTCTTC
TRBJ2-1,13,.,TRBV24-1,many,CATSDWAQDEQFF,TGTGCCACCAGTGATTGGGCTCAGGATGAGCAGTTCTTC
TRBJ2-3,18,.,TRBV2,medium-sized,CASSGGWRRSGRTDTQYF,TGTGCCAGCAGTGGAGGGTGGAGGAGGAGCGGCCGCACAGATACGCAGTATTTT